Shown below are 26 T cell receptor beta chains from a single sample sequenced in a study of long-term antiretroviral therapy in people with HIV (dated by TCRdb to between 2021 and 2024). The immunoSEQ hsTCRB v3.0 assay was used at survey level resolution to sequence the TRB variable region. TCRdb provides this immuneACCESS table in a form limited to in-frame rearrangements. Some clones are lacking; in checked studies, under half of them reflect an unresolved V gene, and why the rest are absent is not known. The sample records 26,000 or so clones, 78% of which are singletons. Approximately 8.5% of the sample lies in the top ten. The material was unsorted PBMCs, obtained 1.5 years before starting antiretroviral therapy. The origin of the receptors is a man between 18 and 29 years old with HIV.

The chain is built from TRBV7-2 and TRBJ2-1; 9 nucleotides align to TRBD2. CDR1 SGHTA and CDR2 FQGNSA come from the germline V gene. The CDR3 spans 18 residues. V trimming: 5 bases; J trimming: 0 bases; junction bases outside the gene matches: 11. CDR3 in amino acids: CASSPHSGGPSSYNEQFF. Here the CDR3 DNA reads TGTGCCAGCAGCCCCCATAGCGGGGGCCCTAGCTCCTACAATGAGCAGTTCTTC.

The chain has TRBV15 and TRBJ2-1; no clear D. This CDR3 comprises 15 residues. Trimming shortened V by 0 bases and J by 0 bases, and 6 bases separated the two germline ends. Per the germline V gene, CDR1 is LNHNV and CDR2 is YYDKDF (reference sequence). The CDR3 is CATSRDPSSYNEQFF. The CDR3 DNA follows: TGTGCCACCAGCAGAGATCCTAGCTCCTACAATGAGCAGTTCTTC.

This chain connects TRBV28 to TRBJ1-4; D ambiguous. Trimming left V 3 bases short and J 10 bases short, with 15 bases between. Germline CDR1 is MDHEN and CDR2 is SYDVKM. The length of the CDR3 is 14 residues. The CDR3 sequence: CASSFPDGLAKLFF. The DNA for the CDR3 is TGTGCCAGCAGTTTCCCGGACGGTCTTGCAAAACTGTTTTTT. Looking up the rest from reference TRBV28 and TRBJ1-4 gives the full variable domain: DVKVTQSSRYLVKRTGEKVFLECVQDMDHENMFWYRQDPGLGLRLIYFSYDVKMKEKGDIPEGYSVSREKKERFSLILESASTNQTSMYLCASSFPDGLAKLFFGSGTQLSVL.

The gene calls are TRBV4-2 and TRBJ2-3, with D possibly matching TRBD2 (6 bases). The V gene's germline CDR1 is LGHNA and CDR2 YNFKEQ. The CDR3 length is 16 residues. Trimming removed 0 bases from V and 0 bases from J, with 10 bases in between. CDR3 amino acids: CASSQELGGSTDTQYF. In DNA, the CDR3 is TGTGCCAGCAGCCAAGAACTCGGGGGAAGCACAGATACGCAGTATTTT.

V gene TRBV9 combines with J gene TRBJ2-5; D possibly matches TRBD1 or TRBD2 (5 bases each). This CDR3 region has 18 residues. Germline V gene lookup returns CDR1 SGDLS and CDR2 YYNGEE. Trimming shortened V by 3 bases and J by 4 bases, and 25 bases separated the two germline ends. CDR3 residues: CASSEGPYRYIGGETQYF. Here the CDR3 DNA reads TGTGCCAGCAGCGAGGGACCGTACCGATACATTGGCGGAGAGACCCAGTACTTC.

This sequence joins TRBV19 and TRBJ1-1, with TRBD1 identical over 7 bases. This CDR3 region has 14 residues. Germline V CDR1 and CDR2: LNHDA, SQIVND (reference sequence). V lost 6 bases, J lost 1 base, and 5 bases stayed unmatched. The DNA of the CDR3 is TGTGCCAGTAGGACGCAGGGGGGGAACACTGAAGCTTTCTTT. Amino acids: CASRTQGGNTEAFF.

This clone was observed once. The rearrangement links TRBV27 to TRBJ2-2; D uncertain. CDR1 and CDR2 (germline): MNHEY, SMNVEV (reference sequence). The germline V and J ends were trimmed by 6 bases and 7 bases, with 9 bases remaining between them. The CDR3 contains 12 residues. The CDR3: CASSLSLGELFF. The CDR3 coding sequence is TGTGCCAGCAGCCTTAGCCTCGGGGAGCTGTTTTTT.

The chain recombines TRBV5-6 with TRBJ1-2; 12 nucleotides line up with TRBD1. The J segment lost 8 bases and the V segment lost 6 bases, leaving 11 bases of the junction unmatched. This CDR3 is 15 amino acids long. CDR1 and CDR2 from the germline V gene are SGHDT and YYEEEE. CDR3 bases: TGTGCCAGCAACCCGCCGGGACAGGGGGCGTTCGGCTACACCTTC. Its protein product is CASNPPGQGAFGYTF.

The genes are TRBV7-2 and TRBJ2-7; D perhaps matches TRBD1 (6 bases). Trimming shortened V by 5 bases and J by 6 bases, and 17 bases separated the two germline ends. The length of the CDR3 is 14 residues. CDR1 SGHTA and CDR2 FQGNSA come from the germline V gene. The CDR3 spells CASSMYGTTGEQYF. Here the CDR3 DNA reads TGTGCCAGCAGCATGTACGGGACAACCGGCGAGCAGTACTTC.

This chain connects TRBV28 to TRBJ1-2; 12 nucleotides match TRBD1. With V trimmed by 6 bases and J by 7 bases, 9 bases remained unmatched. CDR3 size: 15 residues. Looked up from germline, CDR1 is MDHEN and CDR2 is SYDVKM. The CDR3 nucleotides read TGTGCCAGCAGACCCCGGGACAGGGGGCCGGGTGGCTACACCTTC. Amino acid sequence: CASRPRDRGPGGYTF.

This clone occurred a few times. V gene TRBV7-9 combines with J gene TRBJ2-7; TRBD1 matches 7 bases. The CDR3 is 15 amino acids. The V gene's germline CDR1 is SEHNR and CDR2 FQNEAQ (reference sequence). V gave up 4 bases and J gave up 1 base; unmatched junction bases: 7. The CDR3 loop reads CASSSPGQPSYEQYF. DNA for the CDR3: TGTGCCAGCAGCTCGCCGGGACAGCCTTCCTACGAGCAGTACTTC. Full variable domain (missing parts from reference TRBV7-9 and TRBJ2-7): DTGVSQNPRHKITKRGQNVTFRCDPISEHNRLYWYRQTLGQGPEFLTYFQNEAQLEKSRLLSDRFSAERPKGSFSTLEIQRTEQGDSAMYLCASSSPGQPSYEQYFGPGTRLTVT.

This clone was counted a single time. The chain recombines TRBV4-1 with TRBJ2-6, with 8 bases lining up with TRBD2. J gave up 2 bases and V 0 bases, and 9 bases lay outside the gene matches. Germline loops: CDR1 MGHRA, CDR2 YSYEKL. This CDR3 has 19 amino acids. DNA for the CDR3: TGCGCCAGCAGCCAAGATCCCATATTCGGGGGGGCTGGGGCCAACGTCCTGACTTTC. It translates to CASSQDPIFGGAGANVLTF.

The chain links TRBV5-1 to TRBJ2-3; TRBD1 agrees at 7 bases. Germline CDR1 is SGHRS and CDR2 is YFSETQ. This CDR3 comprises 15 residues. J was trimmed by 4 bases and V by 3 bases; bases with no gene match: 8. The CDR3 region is CASSSQGTTPDTQYF. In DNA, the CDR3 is TGCGCCAGCAGCTCACAGGGGACCACACCAGATACGCAGTATTTT.

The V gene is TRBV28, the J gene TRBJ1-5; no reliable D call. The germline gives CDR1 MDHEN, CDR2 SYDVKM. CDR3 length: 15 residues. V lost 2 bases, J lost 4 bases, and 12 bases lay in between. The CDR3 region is CASSLRLTINQPQHF. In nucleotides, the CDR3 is TGTGCCAGCAGTTTACGCTTAACAATTAATCAGCCCCAGCATTTT.

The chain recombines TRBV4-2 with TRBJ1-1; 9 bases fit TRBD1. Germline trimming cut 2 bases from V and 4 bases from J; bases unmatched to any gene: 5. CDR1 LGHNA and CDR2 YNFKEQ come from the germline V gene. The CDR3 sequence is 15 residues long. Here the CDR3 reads CASSQLLTGGTEAFF. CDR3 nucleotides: TGTGCCAGCAGCCAACTCTTGACAGGGGGCACTGAAGCTTTCTTT.

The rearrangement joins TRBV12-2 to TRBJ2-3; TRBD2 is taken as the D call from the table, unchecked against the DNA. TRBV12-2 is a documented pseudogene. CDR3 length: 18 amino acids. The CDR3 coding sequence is TGTGCAAGTCGCTTAGATAAGGCGGGGGGGGCCTCCACAGATACGCAGTATTTT. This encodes CASRLDKAGGASTDTQYF.

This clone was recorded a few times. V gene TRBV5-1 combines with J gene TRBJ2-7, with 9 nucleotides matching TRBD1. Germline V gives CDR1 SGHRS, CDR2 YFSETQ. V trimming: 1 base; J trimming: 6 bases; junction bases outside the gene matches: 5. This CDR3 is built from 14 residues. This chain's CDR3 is CASSLLTGGSEQYF. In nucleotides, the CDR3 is TGCGCCAGCAGCTTGCTGACAGGGGGTTCCGAGCAGTACTTC.

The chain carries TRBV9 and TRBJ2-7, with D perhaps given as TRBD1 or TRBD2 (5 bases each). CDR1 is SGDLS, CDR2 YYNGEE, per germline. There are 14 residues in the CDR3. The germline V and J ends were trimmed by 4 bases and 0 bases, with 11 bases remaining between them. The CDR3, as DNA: TGTGCCAGCAGCCCCGGGACCTACTCCTACGAGCAGTACTTC. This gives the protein CASSPGTYSYEQYF.

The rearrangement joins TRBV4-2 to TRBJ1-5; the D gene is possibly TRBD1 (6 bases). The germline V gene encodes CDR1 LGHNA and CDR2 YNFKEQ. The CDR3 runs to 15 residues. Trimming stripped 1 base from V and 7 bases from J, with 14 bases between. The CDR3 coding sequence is TGTGCCAGCAGCCAAGGGGGGGTTGGGGGCCAGCCCCAGCATTTT. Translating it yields CASSQGGVGGQPQHF.

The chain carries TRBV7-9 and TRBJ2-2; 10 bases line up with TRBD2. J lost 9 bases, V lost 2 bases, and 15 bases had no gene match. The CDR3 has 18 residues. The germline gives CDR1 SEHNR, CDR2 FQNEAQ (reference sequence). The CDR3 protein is CASSLYSPLAGVRRELFF. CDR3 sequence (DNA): TGTGCCAGCAGCTTATATTCCCCCCTAGCGGGAGTCAGAAGGGAGCTGTTTTTT.

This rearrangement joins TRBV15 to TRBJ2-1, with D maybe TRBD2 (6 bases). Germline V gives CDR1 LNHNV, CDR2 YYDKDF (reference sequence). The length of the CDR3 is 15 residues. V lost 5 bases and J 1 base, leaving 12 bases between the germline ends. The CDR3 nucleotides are TGTGCCACCAGCGCCGGGAGTGGGTCCTACAATGAGCAGTTCTTC. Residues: CATSAGSGSYNEQFF.

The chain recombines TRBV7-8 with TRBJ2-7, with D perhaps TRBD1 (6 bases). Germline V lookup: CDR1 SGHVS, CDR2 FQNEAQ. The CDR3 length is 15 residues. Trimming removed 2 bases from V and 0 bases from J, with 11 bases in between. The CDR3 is CASSLSDRSSYEQYF. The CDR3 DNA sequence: TGTGCCAGCAGCTTAAGTGACAGGAGCTCCTACGAGCAGTACTTC.

This chain's CDR3 is CASSPLGSTEAFF. As DNA, the CDR3 is TGTGCCAGCTCACCACTGGGGAGCACTGAAGCTTTCTTT. This chain joins TRBV18 and TRBJ1-1; D is ambiguous. Trimming stripped 1 base from V and 4 bases from J, with 7 bases between. Germline V gene sequence: CDR1 KGHSH, CDR2 LQKENI. The CDR3 totals 13 residues.

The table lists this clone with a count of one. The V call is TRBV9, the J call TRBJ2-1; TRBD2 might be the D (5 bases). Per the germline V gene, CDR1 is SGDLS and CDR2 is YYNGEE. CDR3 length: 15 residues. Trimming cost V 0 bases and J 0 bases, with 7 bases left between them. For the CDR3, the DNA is TGTGCCAGCAGCGTAGAGGACTTCTCCTACAATGAGCAGTTCTTC. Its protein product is CASSVEDFSYNEQFF.

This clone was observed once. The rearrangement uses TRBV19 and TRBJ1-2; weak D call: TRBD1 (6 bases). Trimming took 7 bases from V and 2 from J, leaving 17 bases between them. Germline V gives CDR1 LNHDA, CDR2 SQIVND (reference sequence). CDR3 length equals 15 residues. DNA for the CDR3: TGTGCCAGTAACCAGCCCCAGGGGAGAAACTATGGCTACACCTTC. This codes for CASNQPQGRNYGYTF. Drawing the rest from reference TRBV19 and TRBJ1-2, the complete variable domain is DGGITQSPKYLFRKEGQNVTLSCEQNLNHDAMYWYRQDPGQGLRLIYYSQIVNDFQKGDIAEGYSVSREKKESFPLTVTSAQKNPTAFYLCASNQPQGRNYGYTFGSGTRLTVV.

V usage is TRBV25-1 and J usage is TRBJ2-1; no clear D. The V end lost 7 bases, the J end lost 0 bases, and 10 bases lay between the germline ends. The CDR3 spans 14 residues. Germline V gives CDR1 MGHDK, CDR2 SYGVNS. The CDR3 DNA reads TGTGCCAGCAATCCATTCTCCTCCTACAATGAGCAGTTCTTC. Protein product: CASNPFSSYNEQFF.